This T cell receptor beta chain was sequenced for a study of T cell responses to AZD1222 COVID-19 vaccine. Study results and limitations: Receipt of two AZD1222 doses was followed by a rise in Spike-specific TCR breadth and depth.

The CDR3 spans 15 residues. V lost 4 bases to trimming and J lost 10 bases; unmatched junction nucleotides: 10. The germline gives CDR1 MGHRA, CDR2 YSYEKL. This clone was recorded only once. Its specificity is unknown. This table comes from immunoSEQ multiplex PCR, and its TCRdb copy is limited to in-frame clones, with some not included. The profile shows 100,000 to 150,000 clones, approximately 90% of them singletons. The chain combines TRBV4-1 with TRBJ2-1, with 10 bases aligning to TRBD2. The receptor was derived from an adult who received the AZD1222 COVID-19 vaccine. The sample here was peripheral blood, taken 28 days after the second AZD1222 dose. This CDR3 is CASSLLSGRAREQFF. The CDR3 DNA reads TGCGCCAGCAGCCTGTTGAGCGGGAGGGCAAGGGAGCAGTTCTTC.